This T cell receptor (beta chain) was observed in a study of T-cell reconstitution after alpha-beta-depleted transplantation in children. Study outcomes and limitations: Expanded graft clones numbering several hundred reportedly gave rise to alpha-beta T cells about two months after transplant.

The CDR3 is 14 residues long. The germline V gene encodes CDR1 SEHNR and CDR2 FQNEAQ (reference sequence). V lost 3 bases to trimming and J lost 0 bases, with 6 bases between them. Library preparation (for TCRbeta) was performed with unique molecular identifiers. TCRdb passed the PCR reads through MiXCR, listing each CDR3 protein once. The data contain roughly 98,000 distinct CDR3 sequences, about 16% of them singletons. Notes on this clonotype: Antigen unknown.

V and J are TRBV7-9 and TRBJ1-5, with no clear D. The material was PBMCs, mostly from graft donor cells, obtained 180 days after TCRalphabeta/CD19-depleted stem cell transplant. This receptor was identified in a male patient aged 2-15 years who had a stem cell transplant for acute lymphoblastic leukemia, so the T cells may come from the graft donor. The CDR3 reads CASSFYSSNQPQHF. DNA of the CDR3: TGTGCCAGCAGCTTCTATTCTAGCAATCAGCCCCAGCATTTT.